This T cell receptor (beta chain) comes out of a study of beta chain features in type 1 diabetes. Notes on the study in general: Shorter TCRB CDR3s, moderately but significantly so, marked every one of the four CD4+ subsets in Type 1 diabetes patients.

With respect to this clone: Its cognate antigen is unknown.

Expressed TCRB transcripts got sequenced, as all isolated RNA was reverse transcribed. Clones were sequenced by immunoSEQ multiplex PCR, and TCRdb holds only the in-frame ones, with some missing. The sample records 140,000 or so clones, 10% being singletons. The authors sorted CD4+ naive, central memory, regulatory and stem cell-like memory cells via CD45RO/CCR7/CD25/CD127/CD95/CD27. The receptor comes from a young man in good health. Sequencing used naive CD4+ T cells from blood.

The CDR3 reads CASSDRDRGSEQYF. The CDR3 coding sequence is TGTGCCAGTAGTGATCGGGACAGGGGTTCGGAGCAGTACTTC. The chain recombines TRBV19 with TRBJ2-7; 10 bases match TRBD1. CDR3 size: 14 residues. The V and J ends lost 5 bases and 7 bases, in that order; junction bases with no gene match: 8. Germline-derived CDR1 and CDR2 are LNHDA and SQIVND (reference sequence).